This TCR beta chain was observed in a study of T cell responses to AZD1222 COVID-19 vaccine. The wider study: Recipients boosted at about 4 weeks or about 12 weeks are pooled.

On this clone: Its matching antigen is unknown.

The CDR3 covers 14 residues. From germline, CDR1 is MNHEY and CDR2 SMNVEV (reference sequence). V was trimmed by 3 bases and J by 0 bases, leaving 9 bases between them. The assay was immunoSEQ multiplex PCR, and TCRdb's table has in-frame clones only and misses some. The sample contains approximately 190,000 clones, 85% to 95% of which appear only once. Regarding the study as a whole: Samples come after the peak T cell response, not at day 14. Clonal diversity was possibly underestimated; the donors were predominantly white British and more often female.

J is TRBJ2-7 and V is TRBV27; D could derive from TRBD1 or TRBD2 (6 bases each). Sequences were derived from peripheral blood, sampled on day 0 of AZD1222 vaccination. The sequence was obtained from an adult in good health. The CDR3 DNA sequence: TGTGCCAGCAGTTTGGGGGGCAGCTCCTACGAGCAGTACTTC. Its protein is CASSLGGSSYEQYF.